These 24 T cell receptor beta chains were all obtained from the same sample, sequenced in a study of CD8 T cells in Susac syndrome. RNA amounts of roughly 0.45 to 1 ug underwent reverse transcription with random hexamers. One entry per CDR3 protein results from TCRdb running MiXCR on the immunoSEQ multiplex PCR reads. The table shows about 120,000 distinct CDR3 sequences, with 94% occurring only once. Sequenced material: CD4+ T cells from PBMCs. The receptors stem from a human donor in good health.

The J gene is TRBJ1-1, the V gene TRBV19; D is undetermined. The CDR3 spans 11 residues. Trimming took 3 bases from V and 8 from J, leaving 7 bases between them. CDR1 is LNHDA, CDR2 SQIVND, per germline (reference sequence). CDR3 sequence reads: CASSMYGEAFF. DNA of the CDR3: TGTGCCAGTAGTATGTACGGAGAAGCTTTCTTT.

The chain carries TRBV7-2 and TRBJ2-1; TRBD1 agrees at 7 bases. In germline, CDR1 is SGHTA, CDR2 FQGNSA. Trimming cost V 5 bases and J 4 bases; bases outside gene matches: 8. The CDR3 sequence is 15 residues long. CDR3 DNA: TGTGCCAGCAGCACGACAGGGTCTCGGTACAATGAGCAGTTCTTC. Protein product: CASSTTGSRYNEQFF. The variable domain in full, with the rest retrieved from reference TRBV7-2 and TRBJ2-1, is GAGVSQSPSNKVTEKGKDVELRCDPISGHTALYWYRQSLGQGLEFLIYFQGNSAPDKSGLPSDRFSAERTGGSVSTLTIQRTQQEDSAVYLCASSTTGSRYNEQFFGPGTRLTVL.

This chain uses TRBV5-4 with TRBJ2-7; the D gene is possibly TRBD2 (6 bases). CDR1 SGHNT and CDR2 YYREEE come from the germline V gene (reference sequence). Trimming removed 4 bases at V and 6 bases at J, with 17 bases between. The CDR3 is made up of 14 amino acids. The CDR3, as DNA: TGTGCCAGCAGCCTCGGTGGGGAGGCCTCCGAGCAGTACTTC. Translated: CASSLGGEASEQYF.

The gene calls are TRBV20-1 and TRBJ1-5; weak D call: TRBD1 (6 bases). Deletions cut 6 bases from V and 8 bases from J, with 17 bases between. Looked up from germline, CDR1 is DFQATT and CDR2 is SNEGSKA (reference sequence). The CDR3 consists of 13 residues. CDR3 nucleotide sequence: TGCAGTGCAAGTGGGGGGGCCGGAGAGCCCCAGCATTTT. Translating gives CSASGGAGEPQHF.

This sequence joins TRBV6-1 and TRBJ2-1, with TRBD1 identical over 7 bases. The CDR3 consists of 15 residues. Losses at the gene ends were 0 bases for V and 6 bases for J; bases not matched to a gene: 5. The germline gives CDR1 MNHNS, CDR2 SASEGT. This chain's CDR3 is CASSEARAGGNEQFF. CDR3 nucleotides: TGTGCCAGCAGTGAAGCAAGGGCAGGGGGCAATGAGCAGTTCTTC.

This sequence joins TRBV30 and TRBJ1-5, with D perhaps matching TRBD1 (5 bases). The CDR3 contains 12 residues. V shed 0 bases and J shed 12 bases, with 12 bases lying between them. Germline CDR1 is GTSNPN and CDR2 is SVGIG (reference sequence). Written as DNA, the CDR3 is TGTGCCTGGAGTGTAATGGGGGACCTCCAGCATTTT. It yields the protein CAWSVMGDLQHF.

The chain is built from TRBV6-5 and TRBJ1-5, with D unclear. The V gene's germline CDR1 is MNHEY and CDR2 SVGAGI. Trimming shortened V by 2 bases and J by 1 base, and 12 bases separated the two germline ends. This CDR3 is built from 16 residues. In DNA form, the CDR3 reads TGTGCCAGCAGTTACGATGGGCCTGGGAGCAATCAGCCCCAGCATTTT. Protein: CASSYDGPGSNQPQHF.

The chain carries TRBV20-1 and TRBJ2-5, with D uncertain. Trimming removed 4 bases from V and 0 bases from J, with 3 bases in between. The CDR3 length is 11 residues. The germline CDR1 and CDR2 sequences are DFQATT and SNEGSKA (reference sequence). CDR3 DNA: TGCAGTGCTAATAACCAAGAGACCCAGTACTTC. It translates to CSANNQETQYF.

The gene calls are TRBV28 and TRBJ2-5; 9 bases align to TRBD1. Germline assignment: CDR1 MDHEN and CDR2 SYDVKM. V was pared by 6 bases and J by 4 bases, with 6 bases of the junction left unmatched. The CDR3 consists of 14 residues. DNA of the CDR3: TGTGCCAGCAGCACGGGACAGGGAAGAGAGACCCAGTACTTC. It yields the protein CASSTGQGRETQYF. The complete variable domain, with remaining parts taken from reference TRBV28 and TRBJ2-5, reads DVKVTQSSRYLVKRTGEKVFLECVQDMDHENMFWYRQDPGLGLRLIYFSYDVKMKEKGDIPEGYSVSREKKERFSLILESASTNQTSMYLCASSTGQGRETQYFGPGTRLLVL.

The V call is TRBV5-1, the J call TRBJ1-4; 7 bases are a match to TRBD1. This CDR3 is 16 amino acids long. The germline V gene has CDR1 SGHRS and CDR2 YFSETQ. The V and J ends lost 4 bases and 0 bases, in that order; junction bases with no gene match: 6. The CDR3: CASSTGQAATNEKLFF. The CDR3 bases are TGCGCCAGCAGCACTGGACAGGCTGCAACTAATGAAAAACTGTTTTTT.

The chain has TRBV2 and TRBJ1-2, with 8 bases fitting TRBD1. Trimming took 7 bases from V and 13 from J; bases not matched to a gene: 11. Per germline, CDR1 SNHLY and CDR2 FYNNEI. CDR3 length: 12 amino acids. The CDR3 DNA reads as TGTGCCAGCAAAGCAAGGACAGGGAGAGGCACCTTC. Its protein is CASKARTGRGTF. Supplemented by reference TRBV2 and TRBJ1-2, the full variable domain reads EPEVTQTPSHQVTQMGQEVILRCVPISNHLYFYWYRQILGQKVEFLVSFYNNEISEKSEIFDDQFSVERPDGSNFTLKIRSTKLEDSAMYFCASKARTGRGTFGSGTRLTVV.

In its sample, this clonotype was seen once. The V and J genes are TRBV29-1 and TRBJ2-5; D tentatively fits TRBD1 or TRBD2 (5 bases each). The germline V gene has CDR1 SQVTM and CDR2 ANQGSEA. V lost 5 bases and J 5 bases, leaving 18 bases between the germline ends. The CDR3 is 14 amino acids. The CDR3 reads CSVLKWGTSETQYF. The DNA for the CDR3 is TGCAGCGTTCTAAAATGGGGGACGAGTGAGACCCAGTACTTC.

V gene TRBV5-1 combines with J gene TRBJ1-4, with D unresolved. This CDR3 comprises 14 residues. Germline V gene lookup returns CDR1 SGHRS and CDR2 YFSETQ. V dropped 3 bases and J dropped 8 bases, with 14 bases sitting between them. DNA for the CDR3: TGCGCCAGCAGCTCCTCGGGAGGGAACGAAAAACTGTTTTTT. This translates into CASSSSGGNEKLFF.

V is TRBV2 and J is TRBJ2-3; D gene uncertain. The V end was cut by 2 bases, the J end by 3 bases, with 12 bases between. CDR1 SNHLY and CDR2 FYNNEI come from the germline V gene. The CDR3 loop spans 15 amino acids. CDR3 loop: CASSESAARTDTQYF. CDR3 in DNA: TGTGCCAGCAGTGAATCCGCCGCCCGGACAGATACGCAGTATTTT.

The rearrangement links TRBV2 to TRBJ2-1; possible D gene TRBD2, 5 bases. The CDR3 loop spans 15 amino acids. Trimming took off 5 bases at V and 0 bases at J, with 11 bases between the two ends. Germline V gene data show CDR1 as SNHLY and CDR2 as FYNNEI. This CDR3 is CASSRTVISYNEQFF. Written as DNA, the CDR3 is TGTGCCAGCAGTCGGACTGTGATCTCCTACAATGAGCAGTTCTTC.

V usage is TRBV12-3 or TRBV12-4 and J usage is TRBJ1-1; no firm D call. This CDR3 region has 13 residues. V lost 6 bases to trimming and J lost 5 bases, with 13 bases between them. The CDR3, as DNA: TGTGCCAGCAGGATTTACACGGATACTGAAGCTTTCTTT. This encodes CASRIYTDTEAFF.

This chain connects TRBV7-2 to TRBJ2-7; 9 positions agree with TRBD2. V gave up 1 base and J gave up 2 bases; unmatched junction bases: 6. This CDR3 has 16 residues. Germline V gene sequence: CDR1 SGHTA, CDR2 FQGNSA. CDR3 amino acids: CASSLVLAGVPYEQYF. As DNA, the CDR3 is TGTGCCAGCAGCTTAGTACTAGCGGGTGTCCCCTACGAGCAGTACTTC.

V is TRBV29-1 and J is TRBJ1-1; D not certain. The CDR3 is 14 residues long. Germline V gene data show CDR1 as SQVTM and CDR2 as ANQGSEA. Trimming removed 0 bases at V and 4 bases at J, with 12 bases between. DNA of the CDR3: TGCAGCGTTGAAGATTTAGGGCTAGGCACTGAAGCTTTCTTT. Its translation is CSVEDLGLGTEAFF.

The chain is built from TRBV10-3 and TRBJ1-1; D not resolved. Per the germline V gene, CDR1 is ENHRY and CDR2 is SYGVKD. Trimming left V 2 bases short and J 7 bases short, with 5 bases between. The CDR3 covers 11 residues. The CDR3: CAISEAFEAFF. For the CDR3, the DNA is TGTGCCATCAGTGAGGCGTTTGAAGCTTTCTTT.

This rearrangement joins TRBV7-2 to TRBJ2-5, with TRBD2 as a possible D gene (6 bases). Trimming left V 7 bases short and J 5 bases short, with 17 bases between. Germline lookup yields CDR1 SGHTA and CDR2 FQGNSA. The length of the CDR3 is 14 residues. The CDR3 sequence: CASNSWGGGETQYF. CDR3 coding DNA: TGTGCCAGCAATTCATGGGGAGGTGGGGAGACCCAGTACTTC. Variable domain in full (rest from reference TRBV7-2 and TRBJ2-5): GAGVSQSPSNKVTEKGKDVELRCDPISGHTALYWYRQSLGQGLEFLIYFQGNSAPDKSGLPSDRFSAERTGGSVSTLTIQRTQQEDSAVYLCASNSWGGGETQYFGPGTRLLVL.

The chain joins TRBV7-9 to TRBJ2-5; 12 nucleotides line up with TRBD2. The CDR3 contains 16 residues. With V trimmed by 2 bases and J by 5 bases, 6 bases remained unmatched. In germline, CDR1 is SEHNR, CDR2 FQNEAQ (reference sequence). The DNA of the CDR3 is TGTGCCAGCAGCTTATCTAGCGGGAGGGCCAGTGAGACCCAGTACTTC. Residues: CASSLSSGRASETQYF.

V usage is TRBV3-1 and J usage is TRBJ2-5; D not certain. V was cut by 1 base and J by 10 bases, with 13 bases left in between. Germline CDR1 LGHDT, CDR2 YNNKEL (reference sequence). The CDR3 runs 13 residues. CDR3 DNA: TGTGCCAGCAGCCAAGGCCTTTTTCGCGACCAGTACTTC. Translation: CASSQGLFRDQYF.

The chain carries TRBV2 and TRBJ2-5; perhaps TRBD1 as D (6 bases). Germline lookup yields CDR1 SNHLY and CDR2 FYNNEI. This CDR3 is built from 15 residues. V was clipped by 2 bases and J by 5 bases, with 15 bases between them. The CDR3 DNA reads as TGTGCCAGCAGTGAATTACAGGGAAGGGCGGAGACCCAGTACTTC. It translates to CASSELQGRAETQYF.

The chain has TRBV7-2 and TRBJ1-5, with no clear D. Trimming took off 5 bases at V and 7 bases at J, with 12 bases between the two ends. The CDR3 is 13 amino acids. The V gene's germline CDR1 is SGHTA and CDR2 FQGNSA. CDR3: CASSPGEWQPQHF. CDR3 bases: TGTGCCAGCAGCCCGGGAGAGTGGCAGCCCCAGCATTTT.